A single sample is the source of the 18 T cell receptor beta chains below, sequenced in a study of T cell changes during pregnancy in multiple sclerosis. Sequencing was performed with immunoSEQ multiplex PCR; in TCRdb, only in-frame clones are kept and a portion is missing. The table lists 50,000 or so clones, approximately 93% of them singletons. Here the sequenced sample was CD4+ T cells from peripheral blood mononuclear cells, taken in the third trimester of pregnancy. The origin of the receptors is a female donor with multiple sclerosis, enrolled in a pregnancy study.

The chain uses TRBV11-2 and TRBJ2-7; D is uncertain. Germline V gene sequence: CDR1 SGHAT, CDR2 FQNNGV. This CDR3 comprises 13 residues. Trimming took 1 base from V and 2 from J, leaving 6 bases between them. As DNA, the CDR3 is TGTGCCAGCAGCTTAGCCGCGGCCTACGAGCAGTACTTC. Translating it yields CASSLAAAYEQYF. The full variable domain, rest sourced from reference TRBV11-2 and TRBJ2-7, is EAGVAQSPRYKIIEKRQSVAFWCNPISGHATLYWYQQILGQGPKLLIQFQNNGVVDDSQLPKDRFSAERLKGVDSTLKIQPAKLEDSAVYLCASSLAAAYEQYFGPGTRLTVT.

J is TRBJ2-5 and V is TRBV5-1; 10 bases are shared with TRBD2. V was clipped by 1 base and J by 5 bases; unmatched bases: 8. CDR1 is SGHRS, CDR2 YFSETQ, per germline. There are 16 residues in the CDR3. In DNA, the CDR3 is TGCGCCAGCAGCTTGAGGGCTAGCGGGGGAAGTGAGACCCAGTACTTC. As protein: CASSLRASGGSETQYF.

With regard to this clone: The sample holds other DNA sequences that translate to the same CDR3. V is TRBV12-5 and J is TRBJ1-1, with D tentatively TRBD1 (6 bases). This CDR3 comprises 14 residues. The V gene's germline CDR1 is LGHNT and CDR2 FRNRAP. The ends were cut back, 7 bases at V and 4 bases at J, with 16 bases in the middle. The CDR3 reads CASARRGGSTEAFF. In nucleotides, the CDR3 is TGTGCTAGTGCCCGCAGAGGGGGTAGCACTGAAGCTTTCTTT. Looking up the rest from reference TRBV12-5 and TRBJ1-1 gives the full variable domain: DARVTQTPRHKVTEMGQEVTMRCQPILGHNTVFWYRQTMMQGLELLAYFRNRAPLDDSGMPKDRFSAEMPDATLATLKIQPSEPRDSAVYFCASARRGGSTEAFFGQGTRLTVV.

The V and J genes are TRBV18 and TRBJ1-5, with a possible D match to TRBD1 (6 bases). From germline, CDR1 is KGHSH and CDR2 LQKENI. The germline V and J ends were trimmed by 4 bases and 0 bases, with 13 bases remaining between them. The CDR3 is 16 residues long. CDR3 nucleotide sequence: TGTGCCAGCTCACTTACGACAGGCCTTAGCAATCAGCCCCAGCATTTT. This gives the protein CASSLTTGLSNQPQHF. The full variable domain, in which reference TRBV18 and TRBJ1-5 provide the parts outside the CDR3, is NAGVMQNPRHLVRRRGQEARLRCSPMKGHSHVYWYRQLPEEGLKFMVYLQKENIIDESGMPKERFSAEFPKEGPSILRIQQVVRGDSAAYFCASSLTTGLSNQPQHFGDGTRLSIL.

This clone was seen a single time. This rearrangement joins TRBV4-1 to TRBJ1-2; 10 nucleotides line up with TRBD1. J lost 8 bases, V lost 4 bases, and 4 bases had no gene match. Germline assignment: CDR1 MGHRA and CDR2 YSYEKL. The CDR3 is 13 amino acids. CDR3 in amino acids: CASSRGQGEGYTF. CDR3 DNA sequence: TGCGCCAGCAGCCGAGGACAGGGGGAGGGCTACACCTTC.

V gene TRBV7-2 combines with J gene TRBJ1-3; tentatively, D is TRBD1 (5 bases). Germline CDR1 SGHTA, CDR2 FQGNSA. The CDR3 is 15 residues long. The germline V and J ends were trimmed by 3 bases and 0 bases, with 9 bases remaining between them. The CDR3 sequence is CASSFGGGSGNTIYF. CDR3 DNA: TGTGCCAGCAGCTTTGGGGGAGGCTCTGGAAACACCATATATTTT.

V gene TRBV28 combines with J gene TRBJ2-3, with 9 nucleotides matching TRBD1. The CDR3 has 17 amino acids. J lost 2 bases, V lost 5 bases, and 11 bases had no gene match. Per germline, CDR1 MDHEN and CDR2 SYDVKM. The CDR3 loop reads CASSGNRDRALTDTQYF. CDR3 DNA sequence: TGTGCCAGCAGTGGAAACCGGGACAGGGCCCTCACAGATACGCAGTATTTT.

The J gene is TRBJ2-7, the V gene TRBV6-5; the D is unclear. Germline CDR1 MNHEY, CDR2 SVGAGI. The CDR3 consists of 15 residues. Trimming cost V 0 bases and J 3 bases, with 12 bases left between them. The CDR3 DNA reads TGTGCCAGCAGTTACTCTTTTGTCGGAGACTACGAGCAGTACTTC. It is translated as CASSYSFVGDYEQYF.

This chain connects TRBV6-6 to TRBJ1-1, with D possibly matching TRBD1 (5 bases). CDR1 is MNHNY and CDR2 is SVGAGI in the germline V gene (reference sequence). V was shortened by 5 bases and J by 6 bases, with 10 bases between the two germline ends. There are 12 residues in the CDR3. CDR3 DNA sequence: TGTGCCAGCAGTGGAACGACAGCTGAAGCTTTCTTT. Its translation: CASSGTTAEAFF.

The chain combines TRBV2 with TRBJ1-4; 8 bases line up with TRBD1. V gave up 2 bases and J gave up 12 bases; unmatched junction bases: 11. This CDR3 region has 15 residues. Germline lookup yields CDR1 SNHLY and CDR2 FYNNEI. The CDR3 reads CASSEPGQGIIELFF. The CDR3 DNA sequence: TGTGCCAGCAGTGAACCCGGACAGGGCATCATTGAACTGTTTTTT.

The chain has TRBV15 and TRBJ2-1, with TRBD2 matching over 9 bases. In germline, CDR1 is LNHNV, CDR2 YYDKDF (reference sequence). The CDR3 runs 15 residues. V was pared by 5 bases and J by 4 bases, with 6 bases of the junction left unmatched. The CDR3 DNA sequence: TGTGCCACCAGCCGTTGGACTAGCGAATACAATGAGCAGTTCTTC. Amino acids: CATSRWTSEYNEQFF.

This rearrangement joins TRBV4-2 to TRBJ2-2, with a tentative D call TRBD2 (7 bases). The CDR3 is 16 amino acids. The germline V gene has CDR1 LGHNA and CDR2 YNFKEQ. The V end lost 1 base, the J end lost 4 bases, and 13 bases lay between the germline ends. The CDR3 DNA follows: TGTGCCAGCAGCCAAGTTCTGGGGGGGCCCACCGGGGAGCTGTTTTTT. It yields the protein CASSQVLGGPTGELFF.

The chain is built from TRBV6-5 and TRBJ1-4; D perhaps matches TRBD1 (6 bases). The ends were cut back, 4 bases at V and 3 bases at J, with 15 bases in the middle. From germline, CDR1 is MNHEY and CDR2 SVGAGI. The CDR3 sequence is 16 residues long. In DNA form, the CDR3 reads TGTGCCAGCAGTTTGGGTCAAGACAGGTCTAATGAAAAACTGTTTTTT. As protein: CASSLGQDRSNEKLFF.

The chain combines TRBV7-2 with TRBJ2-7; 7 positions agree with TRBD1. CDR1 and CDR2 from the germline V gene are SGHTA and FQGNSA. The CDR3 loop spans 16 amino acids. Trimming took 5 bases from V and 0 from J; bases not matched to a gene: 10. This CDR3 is CASSKGAQGSSYEQYF. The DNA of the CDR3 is TGTGCCAGCAGCAAAGGGGCACAGGGGAGCTCCTACGAGCAGTACTTC. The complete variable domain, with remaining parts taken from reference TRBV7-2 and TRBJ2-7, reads GAGVSQSPSNKVTEKGKDVELRCDPISGHTALYWYRQSLGQGLEFLIYFQGNSAPDKSGLPSDRFSAERTGGSVSTLTIQRTQQEDSAVYLCASSKGAQGSSYEQYFGPGTRLTVT.

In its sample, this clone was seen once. As DNA, the CDR3 is TGTGCCAGTAGTATATCGGGGATCCCTGAAGCTTTCTTT. Its translation is CASSISGIPEAFF. The chain combines TRBV19 with TRBJ1-1; D unclear. Trimming removed 2 bases from V and 6 bases from J, with 10 bases in between. The CDR3 contains 13 residues. Germline V gene sequence: CDR1 LNHDA, CDR2 SQIVND (reference sequence).

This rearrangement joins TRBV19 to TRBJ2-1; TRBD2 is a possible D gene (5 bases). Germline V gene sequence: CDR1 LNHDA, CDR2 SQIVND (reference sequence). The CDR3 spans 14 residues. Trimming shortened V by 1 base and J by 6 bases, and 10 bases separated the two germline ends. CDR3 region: CASSIGGVSNEQFF. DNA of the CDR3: TGTGCCAGTAGTATAGGGGGAGTGAGCAATGAGCAGTTCTTC.

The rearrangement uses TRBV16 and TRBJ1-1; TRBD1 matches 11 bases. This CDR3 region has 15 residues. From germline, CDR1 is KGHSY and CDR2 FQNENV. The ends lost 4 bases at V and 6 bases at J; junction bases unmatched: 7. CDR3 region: CASSPPGQGVPEAFF. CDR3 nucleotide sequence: TGTGCCAGCAGCCCTCCGGGACAGGGGGTGCCTGAAGCTTTCTTT.

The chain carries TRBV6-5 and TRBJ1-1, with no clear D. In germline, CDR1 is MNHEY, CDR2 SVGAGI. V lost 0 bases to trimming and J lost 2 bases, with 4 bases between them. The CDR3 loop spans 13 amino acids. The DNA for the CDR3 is TGTGCCAGCAGTTACTCGACAAACACTGAAGCTTTCTTT. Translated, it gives CASSYSTNTEAFF.